A single T cell receptor (beta chain) is shown here with its context. Other DNA sequences in the sample encode the same CDR3. Original processing notes: Cell counts per sample came from amplifying reference gene primers. Assay used: immunoSEQ multiplex PCR; TCRdb lists only in-frame clones, some missing. V, J and clone size were drawn from that table, and D and trimming were deduced from the DNA. The table records 20,000 to 25,000 clones, roughly 84% of them present only once. The data were obtained in a study of blood T cell repertoires in COVID-19. Overall study context: The study drew acute and convalescent COVID-19 samples from the United States, Italy and Spain.

Trimming left V 3 bases short and J 4 bases short, with 9 bases between. Per the germline V gene, CDR1 is SGHAT and CDR2 is FQNNGV. The CDR3 sequence is 13 residues long. The sequenced sample was peripheral blood. The rearrangement links TRBV11-2 to TRBJ1-2, with D hard to call. The receptor was derived from a man aged 40-49 years with acute or convalescent COVID-19. CDR3 coding DNA: TGTGCCAGCAGCTTGGCAGGAACCTATGGCTACACCTTC. This encodes CASSLAGTYGYTF.